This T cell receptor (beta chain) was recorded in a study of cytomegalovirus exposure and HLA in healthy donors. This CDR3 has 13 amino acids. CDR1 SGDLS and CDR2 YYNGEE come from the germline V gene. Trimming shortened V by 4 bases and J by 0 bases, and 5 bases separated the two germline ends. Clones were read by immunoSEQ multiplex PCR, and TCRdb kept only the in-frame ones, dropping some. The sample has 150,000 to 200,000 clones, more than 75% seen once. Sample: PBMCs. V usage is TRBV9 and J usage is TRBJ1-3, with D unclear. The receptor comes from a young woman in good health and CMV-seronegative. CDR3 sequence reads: CASSPLSGNTIYF. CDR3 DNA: TGTGCCAGCAGCCCCCTCTCTGGAAACACCATATATTTT.